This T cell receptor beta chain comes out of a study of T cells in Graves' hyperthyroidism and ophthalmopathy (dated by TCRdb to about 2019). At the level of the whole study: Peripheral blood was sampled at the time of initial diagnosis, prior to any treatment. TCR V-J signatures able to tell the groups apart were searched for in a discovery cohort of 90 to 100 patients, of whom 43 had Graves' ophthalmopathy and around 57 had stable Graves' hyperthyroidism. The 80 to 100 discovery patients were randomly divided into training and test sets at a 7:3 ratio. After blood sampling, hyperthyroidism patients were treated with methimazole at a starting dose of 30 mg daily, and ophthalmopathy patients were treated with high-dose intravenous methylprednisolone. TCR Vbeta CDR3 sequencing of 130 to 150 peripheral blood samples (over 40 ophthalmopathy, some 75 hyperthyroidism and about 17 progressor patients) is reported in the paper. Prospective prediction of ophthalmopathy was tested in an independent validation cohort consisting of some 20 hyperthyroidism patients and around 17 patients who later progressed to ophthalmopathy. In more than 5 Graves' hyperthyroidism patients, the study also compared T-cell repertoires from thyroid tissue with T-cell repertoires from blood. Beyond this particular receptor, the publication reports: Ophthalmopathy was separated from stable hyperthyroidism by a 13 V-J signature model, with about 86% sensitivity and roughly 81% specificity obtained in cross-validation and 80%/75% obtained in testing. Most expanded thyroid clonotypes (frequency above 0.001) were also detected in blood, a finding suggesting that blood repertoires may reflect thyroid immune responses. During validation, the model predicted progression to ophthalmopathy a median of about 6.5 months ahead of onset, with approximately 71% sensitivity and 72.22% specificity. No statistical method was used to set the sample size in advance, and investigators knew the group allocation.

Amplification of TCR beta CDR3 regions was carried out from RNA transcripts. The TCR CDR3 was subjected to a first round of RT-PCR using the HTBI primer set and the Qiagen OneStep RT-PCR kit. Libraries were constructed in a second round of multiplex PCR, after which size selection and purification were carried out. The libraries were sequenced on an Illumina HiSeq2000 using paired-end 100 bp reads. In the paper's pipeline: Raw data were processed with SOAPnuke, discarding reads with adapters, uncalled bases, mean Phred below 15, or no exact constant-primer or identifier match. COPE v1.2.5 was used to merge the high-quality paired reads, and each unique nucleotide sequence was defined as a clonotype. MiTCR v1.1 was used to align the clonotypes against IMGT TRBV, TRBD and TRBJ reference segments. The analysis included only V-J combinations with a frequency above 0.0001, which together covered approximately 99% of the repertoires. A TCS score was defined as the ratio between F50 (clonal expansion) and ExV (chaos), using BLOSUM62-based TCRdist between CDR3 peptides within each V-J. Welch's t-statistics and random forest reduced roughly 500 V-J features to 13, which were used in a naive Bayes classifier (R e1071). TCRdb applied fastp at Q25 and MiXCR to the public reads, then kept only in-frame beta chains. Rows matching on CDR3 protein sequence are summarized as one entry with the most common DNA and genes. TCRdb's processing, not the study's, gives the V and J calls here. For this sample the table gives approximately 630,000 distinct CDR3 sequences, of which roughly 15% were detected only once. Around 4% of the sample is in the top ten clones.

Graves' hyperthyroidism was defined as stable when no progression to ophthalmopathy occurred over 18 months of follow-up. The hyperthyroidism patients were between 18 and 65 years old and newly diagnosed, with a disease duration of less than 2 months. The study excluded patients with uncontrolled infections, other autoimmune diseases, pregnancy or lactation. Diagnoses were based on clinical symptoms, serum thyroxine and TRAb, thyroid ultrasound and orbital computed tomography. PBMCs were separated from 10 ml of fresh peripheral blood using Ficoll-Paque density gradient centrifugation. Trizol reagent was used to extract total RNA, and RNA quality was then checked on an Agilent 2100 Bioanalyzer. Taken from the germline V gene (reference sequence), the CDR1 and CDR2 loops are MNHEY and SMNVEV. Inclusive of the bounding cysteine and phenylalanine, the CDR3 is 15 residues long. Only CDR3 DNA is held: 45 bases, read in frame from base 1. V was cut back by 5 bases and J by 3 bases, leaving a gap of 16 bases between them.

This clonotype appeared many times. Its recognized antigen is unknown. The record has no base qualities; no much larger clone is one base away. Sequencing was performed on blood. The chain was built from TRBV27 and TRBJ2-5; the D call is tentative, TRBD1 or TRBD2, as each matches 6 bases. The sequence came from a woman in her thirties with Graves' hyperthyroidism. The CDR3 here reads CASSDPGAREETQYF. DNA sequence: TGTGCCAGCAGTGACCCGGGGGCCAGGGAAGAGACCCAGTACTTC.